This T cell receptor beta chain was found in a study of OX40 agonist ivuxolimab in advanced cancers. Background for the entire study: Ivuxolimab, which targeted the costimulatory receptor OX40 (CD134), was an agonistic, fully human IgG2 monoclonal antibody. Among the 50 to 55 dose-escalation patients, roughly 20 had hepatocellular carcinoma, around 15 melanoma, 9 renal cell carcinoma and 9 head and neck cancer. Intravenous ivuxolimab was administered to patients every 2 weeks at six dose levels: 0.01, 0.1, 0.3, 1.5, 3 and 10 mg/kg. Prior anti-PD-1, anti-PD-L1 or anti-CTLA-4 therapy was permitted, and checkpoint inhibitors had been received by around 39% of dose-escalation patients. A male proportion of roughly 80% and a mean age of about 60 years, ranging from 23 to 79, were recorded for the dose-escalation cohort. Partial responses occurred in three dose-escalation patients: two with cutaneous melanoma and one with hepatocellular carcinoma. Peripheral TCRbeta sequencing aimed to test whether ivuxolimab altered TCR sequence diversity and caused clonal T-cell expansion. The paper reports the monotherapy dose-escalation portion (N of about 50 patients) of the phase I ivuxolimab trial.

Overall study results and their limits: The antigen specificity of the clonally expanded peripheral T cells was not determined. At doses of 0.1 to 3.0 mg/kg, clonal expansion of both CD4+ and CD8+ blood T cells was observed from baseline to week 6. In the 0.1-3.0 mg/kg groups, partial responders were among the patients with the lowest normalized peripheral clonal expansion, particularly in CD8+ T cells. After ivuxolimab, CD8+ T cells had more expanded clones than CD4+ T cells on average. Low levels of normalized T-cell clonal expansion were also seen in some patients who did not respond.

Points on this clone: This receptor's antigen is unknown. Per-base qualities were not stored, and no clone one base away is much larger.

Genomic DNA was isolated from the sorted cells so that the TCRbeta CDR3 region could be sequenced. The immunoSEQ Assay was used for sequencing of TCRbeta CDR3 regions. As stored in TCRdb, this immuneACCESS dataset retains in-frame rearrangements with V and J assigned. A fraction of the clones does not appear; measured against another copy, unresolved V genes explain less than half of the discrepancy, and the remainder lacks a known reason. This sample is represented by about 22,000 clones; over 65% of them were singletons. The biggest ten clones account for about 34% of the sample. Patients with autoimmune disease history or receiving systemic immunosuppression were excluded from the trial. In every dose cohort, peripheral blood was drawn for TCR sequencing at baseline, cycle 4 day 1, and cycle 7 day 1. Samples came from an open-label, multicenter, first-in-human phase I dose-escalation trial of ivuxolimab. Adults with locally advanced or metastatic melanoma, renal cell carcinoma, hepatocellular carcinoma or head and neck squamous cell carcinoma were enrolled in the trial. Before TCR sequencing, CD4+ T cells and CD8+ T cells were sorted from peripheral blood as separate populations.

V is reduced by 3 bases and J by 4 bases, leaving a spacing of 13 bases between them. CDR3 length: 14 amino acids, cysteine to phenylalanine. Left in the record is the CDR3 DNA by itself, 42 bases read in frame from the first base. CDR1 MGHDK and CDR2 SYGVNS were looked up in the germline V gene. This sample comprised CD4+ or CD8+ T cells sorted from blood, obtained in a trial of the OX40 agonist ivuxolimab. The origin of this receptor is an adult with an advanced solid tumor such as melanoma, head and neck, liver or kidney cancer. The chain is assembled from TRBV25-1 and TRBJ2-7; there is no confident call for the D gene. The DNA is as follows: TGTGCCAGCAGTGACGCCAGCGAACTATACGAGCAGTACTTC. Translated, this is CASSDASELYEQYF.